Listed below are T cell receptor beta chains from one sample, sequenced in a study of post-analysis software for immune sequencing data. In TCRdb, the PCR reads were re-called with MiXCR into one record per CDR3 protein. This table holds over 300,000 distinct CDR3 sequences, roughly 35% found once. Sample: blood. All receptors derive from a girl aged 10-17 years with multiple sclerosis. CDR3s include the opening cysteine and the closing phenylalanine or tryptophan. Rows may omit the clone size; those that give it use once, few, many or a size class.

J gene	clone size	V gene	CDR3 protein
TRBJ1-2	.	TRBV6-5	CASSYSQYPGGDYGYTF
TRBJ2-1	few	TRBV12-3/TRBV12-4	CASTAGHNEQFF
TRBJ2-5	few	TRBV10-3	CAISGFRGLETQYF
TRBJ2-3	.	TRBV7-9	CASSSPGAADTQYF
TRBJ1-4	.	TRBV3-1	CAIRTVRGQLFF
TRBJ2-1	few	TRBV29-1	CAGRTASYNEQFF
TRBJ2-5	.	TRBV20-1	CSAQRQQSYQETQYF
TRBJ2-7	few	TRBV18	CASSPGHQPYEQYF
TRBJ2-7	few	TRBV3-1	CASSQEISGYEQYF
TRBJ2-6	.	TRBV6-6	CASTPWGESGANVLTF
TRBJ2-1	.	TRBV7-2	CASIARTSGSNEQFF
TRBJ2-1	few	TRBV5-1	CASSLDPYNEQFF
TRBJ2-7	.	TRBV7-9	CASSNDRVPHSYEQYF
TRBJ1-2	.	TRBV3-1	CASSQGVGRANYGYTF
TRBJ2-3	.	TRBV5-1	CASSLSARGHTDTQYF
TRBJ2-3	few	TRBV12-3/TRBV12-4	CASTPGDVKTDTQYF
TRBJ2-5	.	TRBV3-1	CASSQSLAGGEETQYF
TRBJ2-7	.	TRBV5-6	CASSLMYEQYF
TRBJ2-1	few	TRBV27	CASSLFGTGVFYEQFF
TRBJ2-7	.	TRBV6-5	CASSWGQGASYEQYF
TRBJ1-1	few	TRBV7-8	CASSPTGTGLMNTEAFF
TRBJ2-7	.	TRBV7-2	CASGGGHAYEQYF
TRBJ2-6	.	TRBV3-1	CASSFPMSSGANVLTF
TRBJ2-7	.	TRBV7-9	CASSPRQGPNLYEQYF
TRBJ2-1	few	TRBV20-1	CSARARGDYNEQFF
TRBJ2-5	.	TRBV28	CASSSDRETQYF
TRBJ1-2	few	TRBV27	CASSSLRPGGKENGYTF
TRBJ2-7	.	TRBV5-1	CTSSDGAYEQYF
TRBJ2-7	.	TRBV7-2	CASSSGTELYEQYF
TRBJ2-1	few	TRBV15	CATSRAGPGGNEQFF
TRBJ2-1	many	TRBV7-3	CASSLLAGGPGSEQFF
TRBJ2-5	.	TRBV28	CASSLPPGEENQETQYF
TRBJ1-5	.	TRBV20-1	CSARGGGNNQPQHF
TRBJ2-5	few	TRBV11-2	CASSQDWAGTQYF
TRBJ2-1	.	TRBV12-3/TRBV12-4	CASTPGLADYNEQFF
TRBJ1-2	few	TRBV7-9	CASSSTGTEGYTF
TRBJ2-5	few	TRBV5-1	CASSFGAGATETQYF
TRBJ1-5	few	TRBV12-3/TRBV12-4	CASSGSANRDQPQHF
TRBJ2-4	few	TRBV2	CASSSDWNIQYF
TRBJ1-2	.	TRBV5-5	CASSVQGNYGYTF
TRBJ2-1	few	TRBV6-6	CASSPNSGTGAYNEQFF
TRBJ2-7	.	TRBV27	CASSSWDSYEQYF
TRBJ2-1	few	TRBV20-1	CSARGTYNEQFF
TRBJ1-2	many	TRBV29-1	CSVEDGPGSPSGYTF
TRBJ2-1	.	TRBV6-5	CASRASGNEQFF
TRBJ2-3	.	TRBV28	CASSEGLAGGDTQYF
TRBJ2-7	few	TRBV4-2	CASSQAGGSYEQYF
TRBJ2-1	few	TRBV3-1	CASSQNGDGEQFF
TRBJ1-2	.	TRBV5-4	CASNLAGYDGYTF
TRBJ2-1	few	TRBV9	CASSVAGGPEQFF